The next 18 T cell receptor beta chains were all read from a single sample in a study of Ad26.COV2.S vaccination and SARS-CoV-2 variants. Generated by immunoSEQ multiplex PCR, the TCRdb table keeps only in-frame clones and is missing some. The table shows over 85,000 clones, with over 70% occurring only once. This specimen consisted of peripheral blood, obtained after recovery from COVID-19. All receptors derive from a human donor who had recovered from COVID-19.

The gene calls are TRBV6-5 and TRBJ2-1; 7 bases fit TRBD1. The length of the CDR3 is 16 residues. Germline V CDR1 and CDR2: MNHEY, SVGAGI. V lost 0 bases and J lost 5; bases outside the gene matches: 7. CDR3 coding DNA: TGTGCCAGCAGTTACTCGGGGACAGTGGGGAACAATGAGCAGTTCTTC. Protein product: CASSYSGTVGNNEQFF.

The genes are TRBV30 and TRBJ2-7, with D possibly being TRBD2 (6 bases). This CDR3 is 14 amino acids long. Per germline, CDR1 GTSNPN and CDR2 SVGIG (reference sequence). V dropped 3 bases and J dropped 6 bases, with 18 bases sitting between them. CDR3: CAWSFGGPEGEQYF. The CDR3 nucleotides read TGTGCCTGGAGCTTCGGAGGGCCTGAGGGCGAGCAGTACTTC.

J is TRBJ1-5 and V is TRBV30, with D perhaps matching TRBD1 (5 bases). V was cut by 0 bases and J by 1 base, with 13 bases left in between. This CDR3 has 16 amino acids. Germline CDR1 is GTSNPN and CDR2 is SVGIG (reference sequence). In DNA, the CDR3 is TGTGCCTGGAGTGTACCAGGGTTGACGAGCAATCAGCCCCAGCATTTT. Translated, it gives CAWSVPGLTSNQPQHF.

The CDR3 is CATDPGQFHGYTF. DNA for the CDR3: TGTGCCACCGACCCGGGACAGTTCCATGGCTACACCTTC. The chain couples TRBV24-1 to TRBJ1-2, with TRBD1 matching 7 bases. The germline V gene has CDR1 KGHDR and CDR2 SFDVKD. Losses at the gene ends were 9 bases for V and 6 bases for J; bases not matched to a gene: 9. CDR3 length: 13 amino acids.

The V gene is TRBV28, the J gene TRBJ2-7, with TRBD1 matching 9 bases. Trimming at V came to 6 bases and at J to 2 bases, leaving 5 bases not matched to a gene. This CDR3 has 14 amino acids. Per the germline V gene, CDR1 is MDHEN and CDR2 is SYDVKM. As DNA, the CDR3 is TGTGCCAGCAGCGTCGGGGACAGGGCCTACGAGCAGTACTTC. It is translated as CASSVGDRAYEQYF.

The chain combines TRBV20-1 with TRBJ1-6, with D possibly being TRBD1 (5 bases). Germline V lookup: CDR1 DFQATT, CDR2 SNEGSKA (reference sequence). This CDR3 is built from 13 residues. Trimming cost V 3 bases and J 6 bases, with 9 bases left between them. As DNA, the CDR3 is TGCAGTGCTAGTGGGGGTATTAATTCACCCCTCCACTTT. Amino acid sequence: CSASGGINSPLHF.

The rearrangement uses TRBV6-1 and TRBJ2-7; weak D call: TRBD1 (6 bases). Trimming stripped 1 base from V and 2 bases from J, with 12 bases between. Germline lookup yields CDR1 MNHNS and CDR2 SASEGT. The CDR3 is made up of 15 amino acids. CDR3 bases: TGTGCCAGCAGTGAAGGGTTGACAGGAGCCTACGAGCAGTACTTC. The encoded protein is CASSEGLTGAYEQYF.

This chain uses TRBV30 with TRBJ2-2; 10 bases line up with TRBD2. Per germline, CDR1 GTSNPN and CDR2 SVGIG (reference sequence). This CDR3 contains 15 residues. Trimming cost V 3 bases and J 7 bases; bases outside gene matches: 8. CDR3 residues: CAWSLAGGRVGELFF. The CDR3 nucleotides are TGTGCCTGGAGCTTAGCGGGGGGTCGGGTCGGGGAGCTGTTTTTT.

The V and J genes are TRBV7-3 and TRBJ2-3; D perhaps matches TRBD2 (5 bases). V was trimmed by 2 bases and J by 3 bases, leaving 12 bases between them. The length of the CDR3 is 15 residues. Per germline, CDR1 SGHTA and CDR2 FQGTGA. This CDR3 reads CASSLSGSGTDTQYF. The CDR3 bases are TGTGCCAGCAGCTTATCGGGGTCGGGTACAGATACGCAGTATTTT. Looking up the rest from reference TRBV7-3 and TRBJ2-3 gives the full variable domain: GAGVSQTPSNKVTEKGKYVELRCDPISGHTALYWYRQSLGQGPEFLIYFQGTGAADDSGLPNDRFFAVRPEGSVSTLKIQRTERGDSAVYLCASSLSGSGTDTQYFGPGTRLTVL.

This chain joins TRBV7-2 and TRBJ2-2, with D possibly TRBD2 on 5 matching bases. Germline V lookup: CDR1 SGHTA, CDR2 FQGNSA. V dropped 1 base and J dropped 0 bases, with 9 bases sitting between them. CDR3 length equals 16 residues. CDR3 region: CASSLGTLANTGELFF. The CDR3 DNA follows: TGTGCCAGCAGCTTAGGAACACTAGCGAACACCGGGGAGCTGTTTTTT.

The rearrangement links TRBV28 to TRBJ1-5; 7 bases match TRBD1. The CDR3 totals 13 residues. The junction had 0 bases not matched to a gene; V was cut back by 3 bases and J by 4 bases. Germline lookup yields CDR1 MDHEN and CDR2 SYDVKM. The CDR3 sequence: CASSLTGNQPQHF. DNA of the CDR3: TGTGCCAGCAGTTTGACAGGGAATCAGCCCCAGCATTTT.

J is TRBJ1-2 and V is TRBV7-2; the D gene is possibly TRBD1 (5 bases). CDR3 length: 18 residues. The germline V gene encodes CDR1 SGHTA and CDR2 FQGNSA. The V and J ends lost 2 bases and 1 base respectively, with 20 bases between them. This CDR3 reads CASSLSGARTRNNYGYTF. The CDR3 DNA is TGTGCCAGCAGCTTAAGCGGAGCTCGGACACGAAATAACTATGGCTACACCTTC.

This chain joins TRBV10-1 and TRBJ1-5; a possible D gene is TRBD1 (5 bases). Trimming cost V 0 bases and J 3 bases, with 12 bases left between them. CDR1 is WNHNN, CDR2 SYGVQD, per germline (reference sequence). CDR3 length: 16 amino acids. This CDR3 reads CASSESPPGDNQPQHF. The CDR3 nucleotides are TGCGCCAGCAGTGAGTCCCCGCCGGGGGACAATCAGCCCCAGCATTTT.

The rearrangement uses TRBV4-1 and TRBJ2-3; D gene unclear. CDR1 and CDR2 (germline): MGHRA, YSYEKL. V gave up 0 bases and J gave up 4 bases, with 8 bases separating them. This CDR3 comprises 14 residues. The CDR3 bases are TGCGCCAGCAGCCAAGATAGGATTTCAGATACGCAGTATTTT. Its translation: CASSQDRISDTQYF.

A note on this clone: The junction and the germline gene differ at one end; a read error may be behind it. The chain uses TRBV5-1 and TRBJ2-3, with 7 nucleotides matching TRBD1. From germline, CDR1 is SGHRS and CDR2 YFSETQ. The CDR3 totals 14 residues. CDR3 in amino acids: CASSPRDSKDTQYF. The CDR3 region has the DNA TGCGCCAGCAGCCCCCGGGACAGCAAAGATACGCAGTATTTT.

The chain combines TRBV29-1 with TRBJ1-2, with D maybe TRBD1 (6 bases). The CDR3 extends over 14 amino acids. CDR1 and CDR2 (germline): SQVTM, ANQGSEA. V lost 7 bases to trimming and J lost 6 bases, with 21 bases between them. As DNA, the CDR3 is TGCAGCGGCCCGGAGGGGGGGGATGGAGATGGCTACACCTTC. Protein sequence: CSGPEGGDGDGYTF.

V gene TRBV5-6 combines with J gene TRBJ2-7; the D gene is possibly TRBD2 (5 bases). The CDR3 contains 15 residues. Deletions cut 0 bases from V and 0 bases from J, with 10 bases between. The germline gives CDR1 SGHDT, CDR2 YYEEEE. CDR3 in DNA: TGTGCCAGCAGCTTGGTCGGGGAGCGCTCCTACGAGCAGTACTTC. This sequence encodes CASSLVGERSYEQYF.

The chain joins TRBV7-2 to TRBJ2-1; D is unresolved. V lost 5 bases and J 2 bases, leaving 13 bases between the germline ends. Per germline, CDR1 SGHTA and CDR2 FQGNSA. The CDR3 is made up of 15 amino acids. The CDR3 protein is CASSPDSLTYNEQFF. The CDR3 DNA is TGTGCCAGCAGCCCTGACTCGCTAACCTACAATGAGCAGTTCTTC.